These T cell receptor beta chains were read from a single sample in a study of T cell changes during pregnancy in multiple sclerosis. Method: immunoSEQ multiplex PCR; TCRdb's copy keeps in-frame clones and lacks some. This table has about 70,000 clones, about 93% appearing once. The sample consisted of CD4+ T cells from peripheral blood mononuclear cells, taken after pregnancy. These receptors all come from a female donor with multiple sclerosis, enrolled in a pregnancy study. CDR3s include the opening cysteine and the closing phenylalanine or tryptophan. Each record gives: clone size, J gene, D gene, V gene, CDR3 protein, CDR3 DNA. The D gene is left open where the match is weak. The size of a clone is reported for some rows only, either as once, few or many, or as a class for expanded clones.

NA	TRBJ2-1	TRBD2	TRBV7-3	CASSFLAGSYNEQFF	TGTGCCAGCAGCTTTTTAGCGGGGTCCTACAATGAGCAGTTCTTC
NA	TRBJ2-5	TRBD1	TRBV7-9	CASSLFKGQGGQETQYF	TGTGCCAGCAGCTTATTTAAAGGACAGGGGGGCCAAGAGACCCAGTACTTC
NA	TRBJ2-3	TRBD2	TRBV18	CASSPLAGASTDTQYF	TGTGCCAGCTCACCGCTAGCGGGTGCTAGCACAGATACGCAGTATTTT
NA	TRBJ1-5	TRBD1	TRBV13	CASSFGTGGQPQHF	TGTGCCAGCAGCTTCGGGACAGGGGGTCAGCCCCAGCATTTT
NA	TRBJ2-7	NA	TRBV15	CATSAGTPRQYF	TGTGCCACCAGCGCCGGGACACCCCGGCAGTACTTC
NA	TRBJ2-4	NA	TRBV6-1	CASSDLGARVDIQYF	TGTGCCAGCAGTGATTTGGGGGCACGGGTCGACATTCAGTACTTC
NA	TRBJ2-1	NA	TRBV27	CASSLRGIYNEQFF	TGTGCCAGCAGTTTAAGAGGGATTTACAATGAGCAGTTCTTC
once	TRBJ2-7	TRBD1	TRBV5-1	CASSPGTGVTYEQYF	TGCGCCAGCAGCCCTGGGACAGGCGTCACCTACGAGCAGTACTTC
NA	TRBJ2-3	NA	TRBV5-1	CASSLRGTGRGTDTQYF	TGCGCCAGCAGCTTGAGGGGTACAGGGCGGGGGACAGATACGCAGTATTTT
NA	TRBJ2-5	TRBD1	TRBV5-4	CASRPDRAGETQYF	TGTGCCAGCAGGCCGGACAGGGCCGGAGAGACCCAGTACTTC
NA	TRBJ1-1	NA	TRBV28	CAIQGLMNTEAFF	TGTGCCATACAGGGCCTCATGAACACTGAAGCTTTCTTT
NA	TRBJ1-1	TRBD1	TRBV4-1	CASSQRDRMNTEAFF	TGCGCCAGCAGCCAAAGGGACAGGATGAACACTGAAGCTTTCTTT
NA	TRBJ2-1	TRBD1	TRBV5-1	CASSLLPGQGYNEQFF	TGCGCCAGCAGCTTACTGCCGGGACAGGGCTACAATGAGCAGTTCTTC
NA	TRBJ1-2	NA	TRBV19	CASRERASYGYTF	TGTGCCAGCCGGGAGAGGGCCAGCTATGGCTACACCTTC
NA	TRBJ1-5	NA	TRBV5-8	CASSSPDSLNQPQHF	TGTGCCAGCAGCTCTCCCGACAGCCTAAATCAGCCCCAGCATTTT
NA	TRBJ2-5	NA	TRBV6-1	CASRGGVMYQETQYF	TGTGCCAGCCGAGGCGGGGTAATGTACCAAGAGACCCAGTACTTC
NA	TRBJ2-7	TRBD2	TRBV19	CASSHTGTSVIYEQYF	TGTGCCAGTAGTCACACCGGGACTAGCGTGATCTACGAGCAGTACTTC
NA	TRBJ2-1	TRBD2	TRBV9	CASSPRGLAGESRNEQFF	TGTGCCAGCAGCCCTCGGGGACTAGCGGGAGAGTCGAGGAATGAGCAGTTCTTC
NA	TRBJ2-3	NA	TRBV6-5	CASSYSQGGTQYF	TGTGCCAGCAGTTACTCTCAGGGGGGTACGCAGTATTTT
NA	TRBJ2-7	TRBD1	TRBV10-2	CASRGRGREQYF	TGCGCCAGCAGGGGCAGGGGGCGAGAGCAGTACTTC
NA	TRBJ2-3	NA	TRBV5-1	CASSLAGAGGPDTQYF	TGCGCCAGCAGCTTGGCGGGAGCGGGTGGACCAGATACGCAGTATTTT
NA	TRBJ2-7	NA	TRBV5-5	CASSLGQNYYEQYF	TGTGCCAGCAGCTTGGGACAGAACTACTACGAGCAGTACTTC
NA	TRBJ1-5	TRBD1	TRBV7-9	CASSLSETGISNQPQHF	TGTGCCAGCAGCCTCTCTGAGACAGGGATTAGCAATCAGCCCCAGCATTTT
NA	TRBJ1-6	NA	TRBV7-3	CASSLLMVLVSSYNSPLHF	TGTGCCAGCAGCCTTCTTATGGTATTGGTGAGCTCCTATAATTCACCCCTCCACTTT
NA	TRBJ1-5	NA	TRBV7-2	CASSLGGRSDQPQHF	TGTGCCAGCAGCTTAGGAGGCAGATCGGATCAGCCCCAGCATTTT
NA	TRBJ2-1	TRBD2	TRBV5-8	CASSLPLAGVNEQFF	TGTGCCAGCAGCTTACCACTAGCGGGGGTGAATGAGCAGTTCTTC
NA	TRBJ2-1	TRBD1	TRBV6-1	CASSEGGTGYNEQFF	TGTGCCAGCAGTGAAGGAGGGACAGGCTACAATGAGCAGTTCTTC
NA	TRBJ1-3	NA	TRBV19	CASGGTLAGNTIYF	TGTGCCAGTGGCGGGACTCTCGCTGGAAACACCATATATTTT
few	TRBJ2-1	NA	TRBV13	CASSPRDFHNEQFF	TGTGCCAGCAGCCCCCGGGACTTTCACAATGAGCAGTTCTTC
once	TRBJ1-5	NA	TRBV2	CASTPDRIYSNQPQHF	TGTGCCAGCACCCCCGACAGAATATATAGCAATCAGCCCCAGCATTTT
NA	TRBJ2-3	TRBD2	TRBV19	CASSPWTSGSTDTQYF	TGTGCCAGTAGTCCCTGGACTAGCGGGAGCACAGATACGCAGTATTTT
NA	TRBJ2-4	TRBD1	TRBV30	CAWSRDRGKRAKNIQYF	TGTGCCTGGAGTAGGGACAGGGGGAAAAGGGCCAAAAACATTCAGTACTTC
NA	TRBJ2-6	TRBD1	TRBV7-8	CASRPTGAPFSGANVLTF	TGTGCCAGCAGACCAACAGGGGCGCCATTCTCTGGGGCCAACGTCCTGACTTTC
NA	TRBJ1-6	TRBD1	TRBV27	CASSLQGYSPLHF	TGTGCCAGCAGTCTACAGGGGTACTCACCCCTCCACTTT
NA	TRBJ2-1	NA	TRBV29-1	CSVDPGQTSFFYNEQFF	TGCAGCGTTGACCCAGGGCAAACTAGCTTTTTCTACAATGAGCAGTTCTTC
NA	TRBJ2-4	TRBD1	TRBV11-2	CASSPTGGVNIQYF	TGTGCCAGCAGCCCGACAGGGGGGGTAAACATTCAGTACTTC
NA	TRBJ2-5	NA	TRBV29-1	CSVGRQEFIQETQYF	TGCAGCGTCGGCCGACAGGAGTTCATACAAGAGACCCAGTACTTC
NA	TRBJ2-7	NA	TRBV7-9	CASSATSYEQYF	TGTGCCAGCAGCGCCACTAGTTACGAGCAGTACTTC
NA	TRBJ1-1	NA	TRBV28	CASSLLGRTFTEAFF	TGTGCCAGCAGTTTATTAGGGAGGACGTTCACTGAAGCTTTCTTT
NA	TRBJ1-4	TRBD1	TRBV2	CASRGGRGEKLFF	TGTGCCAGCAGAGGGGGCAGGGGTGAAAAACTGTTTTTT
NA	TRBJ1-1	NA	TRBV19	CASTPGLPNTEAFF	TGTGCCAGTACCCCGGGACTCCCGAACACTGAAGCTTTCTTT
NA	TRBJ2-7	TRBD2	TRBV6-1	CASRGLAGPYEQYF	TGTGCCAGCCGGGGACTAGCGGGGCCCTACGAGCAGTACTTC
NA	TRBJ1-3	NA	TRBV7-2	CASSLGGQTSGNTIYF	TGTGCCAGCAGCTTAGGAGGACAGACCTCTGGAAACACCATATATTTT
NA	TRBJ2-2	TRBD2	TRBV27	CASRWGREPYGELFF	TGTGCCAGCAGGTGGGGGAGGGAGCCCTACGGGGAGCTGTTTTTT
once	TRBJ2-1	TRBD2	TRBV10-3	CAISDSRSGGLNEQFF	TGTGCCATCAGTGACTCCCGTAGCGGGGGCCTCAATGAGCAGTTCTTC
once	TRBJ1-1	NA	TRBV6-1	CASSPREDTEAFF	TGTGCCAGCAGTCCCCGGGAGGACACTGAAGCTTTCTTT
NA	TRBJ2-5	TRBD2	TRBV5-6	CASSLSGRVEETQYF	TGTGCCAGCAGCTTAAGCGGGAGAGTCGAAGAGACCCAGTACTTC
NA	TRBJ1-3	NA	TRBV5-4	CASSSNRAGSGNTIYF	TGTGCCAGCAGCTCTAACAGGGCCGGCTCTGGAAACACCATATATTTT
NA	TRBJ1-1	NA	TRBV6-5	CASSRTLQGTAFF	TGTGCCAGCAGTCGAACCTTACAGGGAACAGCTTTCTTT
NA	TRBJ2-3	TRBD2	TRBV9	CASSVTSGGATDTQYF	TGTGCCAGCAGCGTAACTAGCGGGGGGGCGACAGATACGCAGTATTTT
NA	TRBJ1-1	NA	TRBV21-1	CASSKADAGTGMNTEAFF	TGTGCCAGCAGCAAAGCGGACGCAGGTACAGGTATGAACACTGAAGCTTTCTTT
NA	TRBJ2-1	NA	TRBV10-2	CASSSRTGSSYNEQFF	TGCGCCAGCAGTTCCCGAACTGGGAGCTCCTACAATGAGCAGTTCTTC
NA	TRBJ1-3	NA	TRBV19	CASSQQASSGNTIYF	TGTGCCAGTAGTCAACAGGCCTCCTCTGGAAACACCATATATTTT
once	TRBJ2-5	TRBD2	TRBV5-4	CASSLGPSGGQETQYF	TGTGCCAGCAGCTTGGGTCCTAGCGGGGGACAAGAGACCCAGTACTTC